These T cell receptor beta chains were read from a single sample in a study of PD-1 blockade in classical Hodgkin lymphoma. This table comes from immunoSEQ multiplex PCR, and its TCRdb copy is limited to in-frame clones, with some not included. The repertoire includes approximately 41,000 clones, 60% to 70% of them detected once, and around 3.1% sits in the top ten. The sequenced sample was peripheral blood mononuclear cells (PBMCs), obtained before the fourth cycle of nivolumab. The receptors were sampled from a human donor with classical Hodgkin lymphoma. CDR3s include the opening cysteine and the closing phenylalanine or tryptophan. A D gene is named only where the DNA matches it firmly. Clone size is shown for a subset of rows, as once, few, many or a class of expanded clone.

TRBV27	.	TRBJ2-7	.	TGTGCCAGCACCCCTGGGCAGGGGAGAACCTACGAGCAGTACTTC	CASTPGQGRTYEQYF
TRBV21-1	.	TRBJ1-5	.	TGTGCCAGCAGCAAAGTGACGGCAGGGACCCTTCTTCAGCCCCAGCATTTT	CASSKVTAGTLLQPQHF
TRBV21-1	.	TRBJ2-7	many	TGTGCCAGCAGCCTTCCCCTTGGACAGGGGCGTCTTCCTAGGGATGTTGAGCAGTACTTC	CASSLPLGQGRLPRDVEQYF
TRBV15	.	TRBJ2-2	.	TGTGCCACCAGCCTTTATCTGTCCTCGAACACCGGGGAGCTGTTTTTT	CATSLYLSSNTGELFF
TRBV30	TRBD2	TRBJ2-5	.	TGTGCCTGTGACTCCGGGACTAGCGCCGAATGGCAGTACTTC	CACDSGTSAEWQYF
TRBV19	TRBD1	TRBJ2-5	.	TGTGCCAGTAGTTTCGGACAGGGTCGGGAGACCCAGTACTTC	CASSFGQGRETQYF
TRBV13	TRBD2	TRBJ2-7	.	TGTGCCAGCAGCCCCGTTGGGCTAGCGGGAGGGTCCTACGAGCAGTACTTC	CASSPVGLAGGSYEQYF
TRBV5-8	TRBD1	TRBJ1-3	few	TGTGCCAGCAGCTCTACAGGGGACATCCTGGGAAACACCATATATTTT	CASSSTGDILGNTIYF
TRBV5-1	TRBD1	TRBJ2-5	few	TGCGCCAGCAGCTCGGACAGGGGGCACGGGGAGACCCAGTACTTC	CASSSDRGHGETQYF
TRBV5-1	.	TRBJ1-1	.	TGCGCCAGCAGCTCGACAGCTATGAACACTGAAGCTTTCTTT	CASSSTAMNTEAFF
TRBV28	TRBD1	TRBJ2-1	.	TGTGCCAGCAGTTCCTACGGACAGGGGTTTCGCAATGAGCAGTTCTTC	CASSSYGQGFRNEQFF
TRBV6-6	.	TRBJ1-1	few	TGTGCCAGCAGTTACTCGGACAGTTACACACGAGCTTTCTTT	CASSYSDSYTRAFF
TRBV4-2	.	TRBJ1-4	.	TGTGCCAGCAGCCAATTATCAGAAAAACTGTTTTTT	CASSQLSEKLFF